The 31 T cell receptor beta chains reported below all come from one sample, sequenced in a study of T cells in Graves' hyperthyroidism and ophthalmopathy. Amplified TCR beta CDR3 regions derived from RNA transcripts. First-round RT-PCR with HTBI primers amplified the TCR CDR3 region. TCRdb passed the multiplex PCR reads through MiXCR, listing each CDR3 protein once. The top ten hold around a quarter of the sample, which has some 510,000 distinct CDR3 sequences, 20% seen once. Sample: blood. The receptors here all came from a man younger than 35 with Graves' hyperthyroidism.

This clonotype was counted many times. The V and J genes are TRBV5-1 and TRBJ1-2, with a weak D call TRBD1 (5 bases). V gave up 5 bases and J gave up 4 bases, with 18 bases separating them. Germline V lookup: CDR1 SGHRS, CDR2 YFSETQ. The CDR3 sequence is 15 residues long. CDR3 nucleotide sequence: TGCGCCAGCAGGACCGGGACCCCAAGTCGCTATGGCTACACCTTC. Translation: CASRTGTPSRYGYTF.

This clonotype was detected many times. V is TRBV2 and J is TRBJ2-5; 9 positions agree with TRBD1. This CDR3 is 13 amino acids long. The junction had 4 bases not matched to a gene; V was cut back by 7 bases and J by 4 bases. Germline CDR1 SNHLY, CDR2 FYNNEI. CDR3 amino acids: CASTGTGTETQYF. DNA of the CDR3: TGTGCCAGCACTGGGACAGGGACAGAGACCCAGTACTTC.

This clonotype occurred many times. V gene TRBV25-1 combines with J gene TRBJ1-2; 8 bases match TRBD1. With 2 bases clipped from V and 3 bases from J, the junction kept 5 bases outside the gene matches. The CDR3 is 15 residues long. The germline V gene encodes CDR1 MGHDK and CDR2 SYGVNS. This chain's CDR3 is CASSEMDREYYGYTF. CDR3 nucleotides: TGTGCCAGCAGTGAAATGGACAGGGAGTACTATGGCTACACCTTC.

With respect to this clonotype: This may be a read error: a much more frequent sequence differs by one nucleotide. The CDR3 loop reads CASAVGLEETQYF. Here the CDR3 DNA reads TGTGCCAGCGCGGTGGGACTCGAAGAGACCCAGTACTTC. The J gene is TRBJ2-5, the V gene TRBV6-1; D is perhaps TRBD2 (6 bases). V dropped 8 bases and J dropped 3 bases, with 13 bases sitting between them. Looked up from germline, CDR1 is MNHNS and CDR2 is SASEGT. This CDR3 comprises 13 residues.

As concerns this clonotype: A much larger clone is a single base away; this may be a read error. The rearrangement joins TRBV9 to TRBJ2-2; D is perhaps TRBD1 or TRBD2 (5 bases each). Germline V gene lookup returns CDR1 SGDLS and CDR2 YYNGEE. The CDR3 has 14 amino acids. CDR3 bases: TGTGCCAGCAGCGCAGACAGATACACCGGGGAGCTGTGTTTT. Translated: CASSADRYTGELCF.

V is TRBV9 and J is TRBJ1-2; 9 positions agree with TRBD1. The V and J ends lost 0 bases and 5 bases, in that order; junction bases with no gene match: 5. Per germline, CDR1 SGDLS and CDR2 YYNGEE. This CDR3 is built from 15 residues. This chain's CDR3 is CASSVGGQGVYGYTF. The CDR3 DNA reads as TGTGCCAGCAGCGTAGGGGGACAGGGCGTATATGGCTACACCTTC.

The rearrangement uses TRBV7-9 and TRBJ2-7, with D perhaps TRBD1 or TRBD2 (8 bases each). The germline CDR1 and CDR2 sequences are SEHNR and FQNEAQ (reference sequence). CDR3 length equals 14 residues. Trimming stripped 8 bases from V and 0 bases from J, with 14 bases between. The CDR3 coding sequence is TGTGCCAGCGCGGGGGGACAGGACTCCTACGAGCAGTACTTC. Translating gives CASAGGQDSYEQYF.

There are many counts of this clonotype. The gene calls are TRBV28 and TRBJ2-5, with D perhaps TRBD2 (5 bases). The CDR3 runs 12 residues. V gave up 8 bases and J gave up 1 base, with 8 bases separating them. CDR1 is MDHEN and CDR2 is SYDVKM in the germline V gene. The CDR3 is CASGESQETQYF. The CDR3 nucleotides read TGTGCCAGCGGGGAGAGCCAAGAGACCCAGTACTTC.

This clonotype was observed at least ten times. The DNA of the CDR3 is TGTGCCAGCAGCCCCCCCCAAGGATGGATGAACACTGAAGCTTTCTTT. Protein sequence: CASSPPQGWMNTEAFF. This chain connects TRBV11-2 to TRBJ1-1; D gene uncertain. Per germline, CDR1 SGHAT and CDR2 FQNNGV. The ends were cut back, 5 bases at V and 0 bases at J, with 16 bases in the middle. This CDR3 has 16 amino acids.

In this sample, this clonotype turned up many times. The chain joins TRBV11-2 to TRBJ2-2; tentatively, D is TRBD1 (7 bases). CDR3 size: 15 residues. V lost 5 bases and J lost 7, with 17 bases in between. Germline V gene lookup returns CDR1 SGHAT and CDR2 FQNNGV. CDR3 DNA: TGTGCCAGCAGCCCCCCAGGGGGGCAGGACGGGGAGCTGTTTTTT. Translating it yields CASSPPGGQDGELFF. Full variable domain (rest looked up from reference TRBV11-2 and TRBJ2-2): EAGVAQSPRYKIIEKRQSVAFWCNPISGHATLYWYQQILGQGPKLLIQFQNNGVVDDSQLPKDRFSAERLKGVDSTLKIQPAKLEDSAVYLCASSPPGGQDGELFFGEGSRLTVL.

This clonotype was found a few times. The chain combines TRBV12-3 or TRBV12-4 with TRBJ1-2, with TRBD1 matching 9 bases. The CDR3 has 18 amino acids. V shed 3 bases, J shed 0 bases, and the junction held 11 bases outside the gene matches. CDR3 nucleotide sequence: TGTGCCAGCAGTTTCTCCGGAACCGGGACAGGGTCTAACTATGGCTACACCTTC. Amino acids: CASSFSGTGTGSNYGYTF.

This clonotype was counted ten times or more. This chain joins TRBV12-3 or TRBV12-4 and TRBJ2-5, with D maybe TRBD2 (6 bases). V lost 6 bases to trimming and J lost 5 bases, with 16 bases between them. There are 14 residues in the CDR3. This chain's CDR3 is CASRRGTGEETQYF. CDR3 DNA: TGTGCCAGCAGGCGGGGTACCGGGGAGGAGACCCAGTACTTC.

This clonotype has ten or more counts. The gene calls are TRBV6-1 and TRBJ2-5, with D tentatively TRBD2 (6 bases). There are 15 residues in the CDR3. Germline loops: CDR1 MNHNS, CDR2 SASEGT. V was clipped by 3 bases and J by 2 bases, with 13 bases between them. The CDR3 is CASSEIGTAQETQYF. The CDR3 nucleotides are TGTGCCAGCAGTGAGATCGGGACTGCACAAGAGACCCAGTACTTC.

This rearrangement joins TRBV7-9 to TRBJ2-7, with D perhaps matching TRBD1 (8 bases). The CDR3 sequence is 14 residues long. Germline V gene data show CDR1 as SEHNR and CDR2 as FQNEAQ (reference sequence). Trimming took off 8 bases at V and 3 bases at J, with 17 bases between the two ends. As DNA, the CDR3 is TGTGCCAGCGGGGGGGCAGGGGGCCTCTACGAGCAGTACTTC. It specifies CASGGAGGLYEQYF.

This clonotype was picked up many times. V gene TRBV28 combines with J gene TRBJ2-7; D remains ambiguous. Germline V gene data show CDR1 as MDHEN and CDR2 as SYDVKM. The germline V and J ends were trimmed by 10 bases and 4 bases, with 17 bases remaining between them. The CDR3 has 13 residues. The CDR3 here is CATKSSPAYEQYF. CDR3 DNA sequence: TGTGCCACCAAAAGCTCCCCGGCGTACGAGCAGTACTTC.

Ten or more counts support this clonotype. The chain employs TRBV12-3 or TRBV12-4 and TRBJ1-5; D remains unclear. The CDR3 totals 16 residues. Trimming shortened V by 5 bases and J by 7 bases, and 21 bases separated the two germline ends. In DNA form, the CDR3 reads TGTGCCAGCAGTGGAGAGGTCGACACGCTAGGGCAGCCCCAGCATTTT. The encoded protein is CASSGEVDTLGQPQHF.

CDR3 amino acids: CASSQGVISPLHF. The CDR3 coding sequence is TGTGCCAGCTCTCAGGGGGTCATTTCACCCCTCCACTTT. J is TRBJ1-6 and V is TRBV19, with 7 bases aligning to TRBD1. Trimming took 9 bases from V and 9 from J; bases not matched to a gene: 8. The CDR3 totals 13 residues. The germline CDR1 and CDR2 sequences are LNHDA and SQIVND (reference sequence).

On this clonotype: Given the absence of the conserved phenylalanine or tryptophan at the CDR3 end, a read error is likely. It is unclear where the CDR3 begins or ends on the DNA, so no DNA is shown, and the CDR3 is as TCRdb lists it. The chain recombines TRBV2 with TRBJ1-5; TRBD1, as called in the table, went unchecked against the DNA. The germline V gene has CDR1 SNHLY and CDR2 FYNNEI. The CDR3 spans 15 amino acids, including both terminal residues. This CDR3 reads CASSGGAANNQPQQL.

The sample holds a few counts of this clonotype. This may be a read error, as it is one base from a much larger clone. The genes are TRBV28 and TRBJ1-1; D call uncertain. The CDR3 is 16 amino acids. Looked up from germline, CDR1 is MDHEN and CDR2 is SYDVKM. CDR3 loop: CACSLAAAQRTTEAFF. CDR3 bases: TGTGCCTGCAGTTTAGCAGCGGCCCAGCGGACCACTGAAGCTTTCTTT.

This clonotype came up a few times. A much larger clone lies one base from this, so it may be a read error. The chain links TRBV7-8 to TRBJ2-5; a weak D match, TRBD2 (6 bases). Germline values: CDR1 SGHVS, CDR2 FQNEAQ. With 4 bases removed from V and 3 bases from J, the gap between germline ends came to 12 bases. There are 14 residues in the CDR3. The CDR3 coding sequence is TGTGCCAGCAGCTCCTTAACGGGGGAAGAGACCCAGTACTTC. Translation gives CASSSLTGEETQYF.

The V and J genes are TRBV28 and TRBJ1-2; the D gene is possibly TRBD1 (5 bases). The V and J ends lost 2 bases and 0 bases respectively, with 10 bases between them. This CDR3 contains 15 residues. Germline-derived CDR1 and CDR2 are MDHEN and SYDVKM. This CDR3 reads CASSLGGGTNYGYTF. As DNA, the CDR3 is TGTGCCAGCAGTTTAGGGGGGGGGACTAACTATGGCTACACCTTC.

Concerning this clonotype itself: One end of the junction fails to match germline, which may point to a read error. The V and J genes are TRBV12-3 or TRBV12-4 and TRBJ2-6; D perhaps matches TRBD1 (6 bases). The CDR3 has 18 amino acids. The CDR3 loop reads CASSLTGRVPSGSNVLTF. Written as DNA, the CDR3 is TGTGCCAGCAGTTTAACAGGGAGAGTACCTTCTGGGTCCAACGTTCTGACTTTC.

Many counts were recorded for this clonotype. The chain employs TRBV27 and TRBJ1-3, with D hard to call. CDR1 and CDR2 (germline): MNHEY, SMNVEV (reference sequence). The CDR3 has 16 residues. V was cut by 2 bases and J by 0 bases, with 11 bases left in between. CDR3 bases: TGTGCCAGCAGTTTAAAAGGGTTTAACTCTGGAAACACCATATATTTT. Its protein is CASSLKGFNSGNTIYF.

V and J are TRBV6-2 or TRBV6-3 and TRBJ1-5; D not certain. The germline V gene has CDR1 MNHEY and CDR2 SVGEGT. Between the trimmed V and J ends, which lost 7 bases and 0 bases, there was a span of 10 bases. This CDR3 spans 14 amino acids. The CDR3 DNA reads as TGTGCCAGCAACGGGATATTTAGCAATCAGCCCCAGCATTTT. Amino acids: CASNGIFSNQPQHF.

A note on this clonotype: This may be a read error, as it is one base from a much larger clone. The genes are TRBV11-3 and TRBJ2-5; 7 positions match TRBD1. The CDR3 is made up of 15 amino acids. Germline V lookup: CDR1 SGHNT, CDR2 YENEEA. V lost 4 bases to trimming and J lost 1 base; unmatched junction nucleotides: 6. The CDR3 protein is CASSYAWDSQETQYF. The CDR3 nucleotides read TGTGCCAGCAGCTATGCTTGGGACAGCCAAGAGACCCAGTACTTC.

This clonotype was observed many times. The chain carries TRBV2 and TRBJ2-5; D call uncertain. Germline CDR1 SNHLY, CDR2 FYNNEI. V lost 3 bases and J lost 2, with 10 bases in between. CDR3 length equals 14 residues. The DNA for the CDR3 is TGTGCCAGCAGTGATGGGGTTAGACAAGAGACCCAGTACTTC. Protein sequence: CASSDGVRQETQYF.

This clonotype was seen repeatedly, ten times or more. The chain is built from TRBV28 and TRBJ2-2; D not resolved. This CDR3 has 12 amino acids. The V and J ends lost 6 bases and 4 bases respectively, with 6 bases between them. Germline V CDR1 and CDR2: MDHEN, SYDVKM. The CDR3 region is CASSIITGELFF. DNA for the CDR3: TGTGCCAGCAGCATCATCACCGGGGAGCTGTTTTTT.

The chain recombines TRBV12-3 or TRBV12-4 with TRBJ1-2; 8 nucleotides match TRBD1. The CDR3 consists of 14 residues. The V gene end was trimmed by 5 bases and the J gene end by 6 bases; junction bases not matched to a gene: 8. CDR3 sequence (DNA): TGTGCCAGCAGTGATCACAGGGGGGGAGATGGCTACACCTTC. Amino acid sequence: CASSDHRGGDGYTF.

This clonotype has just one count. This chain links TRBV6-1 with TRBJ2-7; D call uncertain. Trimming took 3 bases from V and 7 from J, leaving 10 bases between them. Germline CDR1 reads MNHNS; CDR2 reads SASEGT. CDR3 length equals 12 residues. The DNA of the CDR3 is TGTGCCAGCAGTGACGCTTCGGCGGAGCAGTACTTC. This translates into CASSDASAEQYF.

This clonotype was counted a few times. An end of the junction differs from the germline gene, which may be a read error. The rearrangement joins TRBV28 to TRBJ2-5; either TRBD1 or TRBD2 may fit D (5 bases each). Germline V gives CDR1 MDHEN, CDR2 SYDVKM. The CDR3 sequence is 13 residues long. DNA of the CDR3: TGTGCCAGCAGTTTCGGGCTGGGGGACGGCCCGAACTTC. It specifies CASSFGLGDGPNF.

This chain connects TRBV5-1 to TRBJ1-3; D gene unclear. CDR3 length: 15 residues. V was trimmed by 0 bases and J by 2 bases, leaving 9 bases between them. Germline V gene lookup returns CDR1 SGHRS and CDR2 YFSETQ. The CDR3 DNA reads TGCGCCAGCAGCTTGGTGGGGATTACTGGAAACACCATATATTTT. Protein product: CASSLVGITGNTIYF. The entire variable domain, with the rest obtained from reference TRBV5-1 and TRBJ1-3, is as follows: KAGVTQTPRYLIKTRGQQVTLSCSPISGHRSVSWYQQTPGQGLQFLFEYFSETQRNKGNFPGRFSGRQFSNSRSEMNVSTLELGDSALYLCASSLVGITGNTIYFGEGSWLTVV.